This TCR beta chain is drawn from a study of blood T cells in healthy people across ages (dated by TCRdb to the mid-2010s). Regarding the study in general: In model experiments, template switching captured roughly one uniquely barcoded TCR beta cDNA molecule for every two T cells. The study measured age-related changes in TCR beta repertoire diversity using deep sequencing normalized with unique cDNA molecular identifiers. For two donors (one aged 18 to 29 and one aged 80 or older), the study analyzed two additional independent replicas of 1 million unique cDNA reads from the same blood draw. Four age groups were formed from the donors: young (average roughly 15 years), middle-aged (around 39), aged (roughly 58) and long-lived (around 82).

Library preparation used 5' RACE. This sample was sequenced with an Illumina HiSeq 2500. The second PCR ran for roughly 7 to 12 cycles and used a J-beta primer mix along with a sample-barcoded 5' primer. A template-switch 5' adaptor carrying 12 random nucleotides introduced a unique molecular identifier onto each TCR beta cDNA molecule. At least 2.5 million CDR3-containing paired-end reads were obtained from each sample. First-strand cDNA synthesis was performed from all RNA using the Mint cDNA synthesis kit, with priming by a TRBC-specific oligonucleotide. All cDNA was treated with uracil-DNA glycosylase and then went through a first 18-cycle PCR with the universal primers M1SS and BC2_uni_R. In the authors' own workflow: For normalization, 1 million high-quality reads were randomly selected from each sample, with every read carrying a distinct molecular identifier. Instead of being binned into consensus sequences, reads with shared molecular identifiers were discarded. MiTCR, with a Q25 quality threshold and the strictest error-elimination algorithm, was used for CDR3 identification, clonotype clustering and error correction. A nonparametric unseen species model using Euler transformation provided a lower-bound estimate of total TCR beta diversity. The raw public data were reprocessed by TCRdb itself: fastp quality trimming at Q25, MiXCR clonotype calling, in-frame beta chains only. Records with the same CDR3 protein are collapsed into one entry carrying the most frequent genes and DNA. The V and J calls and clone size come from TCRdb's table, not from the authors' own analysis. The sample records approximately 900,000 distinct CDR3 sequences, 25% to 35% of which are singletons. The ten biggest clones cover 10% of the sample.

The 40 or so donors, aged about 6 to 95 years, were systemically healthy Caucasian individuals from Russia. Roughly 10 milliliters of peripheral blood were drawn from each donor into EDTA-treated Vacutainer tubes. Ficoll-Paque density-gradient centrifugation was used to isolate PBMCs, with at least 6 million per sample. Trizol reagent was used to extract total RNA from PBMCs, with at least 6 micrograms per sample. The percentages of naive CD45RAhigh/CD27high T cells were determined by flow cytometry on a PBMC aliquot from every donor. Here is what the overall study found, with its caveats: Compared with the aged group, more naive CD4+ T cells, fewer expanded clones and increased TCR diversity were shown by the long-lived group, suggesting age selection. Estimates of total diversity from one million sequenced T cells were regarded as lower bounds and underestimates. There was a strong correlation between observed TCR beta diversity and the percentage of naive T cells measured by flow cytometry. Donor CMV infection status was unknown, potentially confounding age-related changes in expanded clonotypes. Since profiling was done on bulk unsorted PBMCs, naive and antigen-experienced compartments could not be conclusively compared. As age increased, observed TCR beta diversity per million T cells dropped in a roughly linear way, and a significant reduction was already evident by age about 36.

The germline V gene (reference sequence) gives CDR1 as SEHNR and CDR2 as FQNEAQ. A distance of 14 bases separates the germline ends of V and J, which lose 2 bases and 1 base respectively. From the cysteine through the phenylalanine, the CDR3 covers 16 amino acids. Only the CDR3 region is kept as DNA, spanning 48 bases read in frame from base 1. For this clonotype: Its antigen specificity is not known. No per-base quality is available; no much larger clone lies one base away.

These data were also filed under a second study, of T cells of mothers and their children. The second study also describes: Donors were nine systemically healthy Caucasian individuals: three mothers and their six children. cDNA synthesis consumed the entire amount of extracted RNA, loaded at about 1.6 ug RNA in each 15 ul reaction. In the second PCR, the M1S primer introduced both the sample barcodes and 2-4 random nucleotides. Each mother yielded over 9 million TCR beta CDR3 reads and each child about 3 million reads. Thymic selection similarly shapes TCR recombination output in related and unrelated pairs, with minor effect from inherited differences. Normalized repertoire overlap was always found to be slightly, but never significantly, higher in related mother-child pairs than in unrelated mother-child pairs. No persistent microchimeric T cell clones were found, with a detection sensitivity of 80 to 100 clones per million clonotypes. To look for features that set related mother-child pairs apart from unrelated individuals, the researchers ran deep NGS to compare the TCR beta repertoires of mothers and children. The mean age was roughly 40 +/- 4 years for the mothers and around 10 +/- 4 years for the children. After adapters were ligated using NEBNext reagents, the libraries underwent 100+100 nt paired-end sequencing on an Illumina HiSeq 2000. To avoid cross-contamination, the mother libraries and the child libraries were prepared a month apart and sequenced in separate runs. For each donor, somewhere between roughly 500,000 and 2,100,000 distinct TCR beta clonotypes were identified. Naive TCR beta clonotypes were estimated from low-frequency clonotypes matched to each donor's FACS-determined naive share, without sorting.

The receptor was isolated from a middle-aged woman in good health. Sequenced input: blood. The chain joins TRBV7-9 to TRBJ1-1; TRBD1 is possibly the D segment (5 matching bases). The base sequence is TGTGCCAGCAGCTTATCGGAGGGGATCCCGAACACTGAAGCTTTCTTT. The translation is CASSLSEGIPNTEAFF.